Below, 16 T cell receptor beta chains from the same sample are listed, as sequenced in a study of T cells expressing NK-cell markers. For each CDR3 protein, TCRdb gives one entry from its re-call of the 5' RACE reads, without DNA. The data include 550,000 to 600,000 distinct CDR3 sequences; the top ten clones carry about 3.6%. The sequenced material came from blood T cells: a sorted CD56 or NKG2C T cell subset, CD4+ or CD8+ T cells, or bulk PBMC T cells (not recorded which). These receptors were taken from a man aged 18-30 years in good health.

The chain carries TRBV5-1 and TRBJ2-5; TCRdb calls TRBD1, which cannot be checked without DNA. This CDR3 is 14 amino acids long. The germline gives CDR1 SGHRS, CDR2 YFSETQ. CDR3: CASSGQGDLETQYF.

CDR3 region: CASSLGAVSGNTIYF. The V and J genes are TRBV11-2 and TRBJ1-3. The CDR3 loop spans 15 amino acids. CDR1 is SGHAT, CDR2 FQNNGV, per germline.

V is TRBV30 and J is TRBJ2-1; TCRdb lists TRBD1, though no DNA is available to test this call. Germline V gives CDR1 GTSNPN, CDR2 SVGIG (reference sequence). The CDR3 has 14 amino acids. CDR3 region: CAWSVQSGGVEQFF.

This rearrangement joins TRBV11-2 to TRBJ2-1; TCRdb calls TRBD1, which cannot be checked without DNA. The CDR3 has 16 amino acids. CDR1 is SGHAT and CDR2 is FQNNGV in the germline V gene. This CDR3 is CASSLRGDFSYNEQFF.

V usage is TRBV7-2 and J usage is TRBJ2-7; with no DNA, the TCRdb D assignment of TRBD1 cannot be verified. This CDR3 has 15 amino acids. CDR1 is SGHTA and CDR2 is FQGNSA in the germline V gene. This chain's CDR3 is CASSPQGGRGHEQYF.

The V gene is TRBV6-5, the J gene TRBJ2-5. CDR3 size: 15 residues. Per the germline V gene, CDR1 is MNHEY and CDR2 is SVGAGI. The chain's CDR3 is CASSYSEGLAETQYF.

V is TRBV15 and J is TRBJ1-2; TCRdb indicates TRBD1, and absent DNA this call remains unverified. The germline V gene has CDR1 LNHNV and CDR2 YYDKDF (reference sequence). The CDR3 contains 16 residues. The CDR3 here is CATSTSGTGSVRGYTF.

This chain links TRBV5-1 with TRBJ2-5; there is no DNA to check the TCRdb D call of TRBD2. The CDR3 totals 15 residues. CDR1 and CDR2 (germline): SGHRS, YFSETQ. The chain's CDR3 is CASTLQGLAKETQYF.

The rearrangement links TRBV7-2 to TRBJ2-3. Germline values: CDR1 SGHTA, CDR2 FQGNSA. The CDR3 covers 16 residues. CDR3 amino acids: CASSLTRLTYTDTQYF.

V is TRBV12-3 or TRBV12-4 and J is TRBJ2-1. The CDR3 extends over 13 amino acids. CDR3 region: CASSASNSIEQFF.

The chain joins TRBV12-3 or TRBV12-4 to TRBJ2-7. This CDR3 spans 15 amino acids. The CDR3 sequence: CASSFYGGDSYEQYF.

The chain carries TRBV20-1 and TRBJ2-7; TCRdb's D gene call, TRBD2, goes unchecked for lack of DNA. The CDR3 sequence is 14 residues long. Per the germline V gene, CDR1 is DFQATT and CDR2 is SNEGSKA (reference sequence). CDR3 protein: CSASSRVKIYEQYF.

The rearrangement joins TRBV5-6 to TRBJ2-3; TCRdb lists TRBD2, though no DNA is available to test this call. Germline V gene lookup returns CDR1 SGHDT and CDR2 YYEEEE. This CDR3 is built from 15 residues. CDR3 in amino acids: CASSWWTSGTDTQYF. The complete variable domain, with remaining parts taken from reference TRBV5-6 and TRBJ2-3, reads DAGVTQSPTHLIKTRGQQVTLRCSPKSGHDTVSWYQQALGQGPQFIFQYYEEEERQRGNFPDRFSGHQFPNYSSELNVNALLLGDSALYLCASSWWTSGTDTQYFGPGTRLTVL.

The chain carries TRBV12-3 or TRBV12-4 and TRBJ1-5. This CDR3 is 16 amino acids long. The CDR3: CASSMDPVGANQPQHF.

The chain is built from TRBV11-3 and TRBJ2-1; TCRdb outputs TRBD2, but without DNA this stays unchecked. The CDR3 is 20 amino acids. Germline loops: CDR1 SGHNT, CDR2 YENEEA. The CDR3 here is CASSLVGSGRGLFGSNEQFF.

The chain couples TRBV5-1 to TRBJ1-2; there is no DNA to check the TCRdb D call of TRBD1. The germline CDR1 and CDR2 sequences are SGHRS and YFSETQ. This CDR3 has 13 amino acids. The CDR3 protein is CASSATQGVGYTF.